This TCR beta chain was found in a study of T cell responses to AZD1222 COVID-19 vaccine. Study background: Timing groups of about 4 and about 12 weeks for second doses were pooled. General study results and limits: Donors were mostly white British, more females; clonal diversity possibly underestimated. In the spike-specific TCR repertoire, nearly half reportedly target unmutated variant regions. Across spike, vaccine-associated CD4 TCRs were found, dominant at 160-218 and 743-854.

This clone appeared a single time. The antigen is unknown. The ends lost 1 base at V and 11 bases at J; junction bases unmatched: 8. Germline V gene data show CDR1 as SGHTA and CDR2 as FQGNSA. CDR3 length equals 14 residues. Some clones are missing from TCRdb's copy, which holds only in-frame ones; the method was immunoSEQ multiplex PCR. Of about 130,000 clones listed, 86% are singletons. The receptor was derived from an adult in good health. The specimen comprised peripheral blood, sampled on day 0 of AZD1222 vaccination. The chain has TRBV7-2 and TRBJ1-3; 7 bases are a match to TRBD1. This CDR3 reads CASSLGGGTDAIYF. The CDR3 bases are TGTGCCAGCAGCTTAGGAGGCGGGACAGATGCCATATATTTT.